This T cell receptor (beta chain) was retrieved from a study of blood T cell repertoires in COVID-19. Study-level background: COVID-19 samples, acute and convalescent, were from the United States, Italy and Spain. In each case, the material was cDNA or gDNA derived from T cells, B-cell-depleted T cells, or PBMCs.

Germline CDR1 KGHDR, CDR2 SFDVKD. V shed 4 bases and J shed 1 base, with 12 bases lying between them. The length of the CDR3 is 15 residues. In the authors' methods: Estimates of nucleated cell counts were drawn from the amplification of reference gene primers. Here immunoSEQ multiplex PCR was the method, and the copy in TCRdb shows in-frame clones only, minus some. V, J and clone size are taken as reported in that table, and D and trimming were inferred from the DNA itself. The sample contains under 200,000 clones, about 83% of which appear only once. Participants' own reports of clinical history determined their cohort assignment.

The specimen was PBMCs or T cells enriched from blood (not recorded which). This chain links TRBV24-1 with TRBJ2-5, with D possibly matching TRBD1 (6 bases). This receptor was taken from a man aged 40-55 years with acute COVID-19. The CDR3 sequence is CATSDPRGSQETQYF. As DNA, the CDR3 is TGTGCCACCAGTGACCCCAGGGGCTCCCAAGAGACCCAGTACTTC.